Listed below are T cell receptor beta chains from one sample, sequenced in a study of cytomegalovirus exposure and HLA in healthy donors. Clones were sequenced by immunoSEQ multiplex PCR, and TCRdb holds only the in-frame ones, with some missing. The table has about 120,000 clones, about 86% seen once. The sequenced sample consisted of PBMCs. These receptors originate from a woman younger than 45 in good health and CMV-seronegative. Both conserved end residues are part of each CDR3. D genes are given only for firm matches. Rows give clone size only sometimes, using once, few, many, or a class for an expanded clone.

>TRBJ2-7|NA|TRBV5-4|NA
TGTGCCAGCAGCTTGGGGCAGGGTAACGGCGAGCAGTACTTC
CASSLGQGNGEQYF
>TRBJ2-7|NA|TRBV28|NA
TGTGCCAGCAGTTTAGAGCGTCAGGGTGCGATGGAGCAGTACTTC
CASSLERQGAMEQYF
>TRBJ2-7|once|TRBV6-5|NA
TGTGCCAGCAGTTACCGGGAGACAGACTACGAGCAGTACTTC
CASSYRETDYEQYF
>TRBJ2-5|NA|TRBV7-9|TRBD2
TGTGCCAGCAGCTTATTAGGGGGAGGACTAGCGGGAGAGGAGACCCAGTACTTC
CASSLLGGGLAGEETQYF
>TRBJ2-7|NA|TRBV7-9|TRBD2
TGTTCCAGCAGCTTAGGGAACGTGCTGGGGGGGACTGACGAGCAGTACTTC
CSSSLGNVLGGTDEQYF
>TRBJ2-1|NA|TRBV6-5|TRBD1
TGTGCCAGCAGCTCGGACAGGAGCTCCTACAATGAGCAGTTCTTC
CASSSDRSSYNEQFF
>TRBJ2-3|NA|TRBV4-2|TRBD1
TGTGCCAGCAGCCTCGGACAGGGGGGAAGCACAGATACGCAGTATTTT
CASSLGQGGSTDTQYF
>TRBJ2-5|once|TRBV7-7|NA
TGTGCTAGCAGCACTTGGGGCCGGGAGTCGGGTGGAGAGACCCAGTACTTC
CASSTWGRESGGETQYF
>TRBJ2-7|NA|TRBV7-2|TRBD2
TGTGCCAGCAGCATAGGGACTAGCGGGAGGGCGCGCGAGCAGTACTTC
CASSIGTSGRAREQYF
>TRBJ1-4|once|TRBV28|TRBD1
TGTGCCAGCAGCGTACCACAGGGGACTAATGAAAAACTGTTTTTT
CASSVPQGTNEKLFF
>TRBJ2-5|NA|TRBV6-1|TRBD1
TGTGCCAGCAGTAAGGACAGGACGGCCTTTGGGACCCAGTACTTC
CASSKDRTAFGTQYF
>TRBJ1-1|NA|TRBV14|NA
TGTGCCAGCAGCCAACACAGGGATTCCGCTGAAGCTTTCTTT
CASSQHRDSAEAFF
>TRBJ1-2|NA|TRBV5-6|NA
TGTGCCAGCAGCTTGGACCGGGACTATGGCTACACCTTC
CASSLDRDYGYTF
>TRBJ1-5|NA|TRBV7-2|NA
TGTGCCAGCAGCTTAGGACAGTTTAATCAGCCCCAGCATTTT
CASSLGQFNQPQHF
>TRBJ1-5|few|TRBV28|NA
TGTGCCAGCAGTAGACAATATAGCAATCAGCCCCAGCATTTT
CASSRQYSNQPQHF
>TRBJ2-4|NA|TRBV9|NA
TGTGCCAGCAGCGTAACAGTTAGAGACATTCAGTACTTC
CASSVTVRDIQYF
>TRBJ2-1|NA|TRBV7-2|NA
TGTGCCAGCAGCTTTCAGGGGGCGGGGGACAATGAGCAGTTCTTC
CASSFQGAGDNEQFF
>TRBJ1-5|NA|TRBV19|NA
TGTGCCAGTACTGAAGACAGGTCTAGCAATCAGCCCCAGCATTTT
CASTEDRSSNQPQHF
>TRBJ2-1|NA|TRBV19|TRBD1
TGTGCCAGTAGTATTCCTGGACAGGGGCTCTATGAGCAGTTCTTC
CASSIPGQGLYEQFF
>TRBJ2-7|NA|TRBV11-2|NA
TGTGCCAGCAGCTATGTCGGACAGCGCCTCGGAAGTTACGAGCAGTACTTC
CASSYVGQRLGSYEQYF
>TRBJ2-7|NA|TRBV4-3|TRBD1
TGCGCCAGCAGCCATCCGGGACAGGGAGTAGGCGAGCAGTACTTC
CASSHPGQGVGEQYF
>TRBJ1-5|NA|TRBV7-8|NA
TGTGCCAGCAGCTTTTCAGGAAATCGTTTCAATCAGCCCCAGCATTTT
CASSFSGNRFNQPQHF
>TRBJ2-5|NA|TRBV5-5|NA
TGTGCCAGCAGCTTGCCCCAGGCAAGCCAAGAGACCCAGTACTTC
CASSLPQASQETQYF
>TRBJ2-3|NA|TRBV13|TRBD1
TGTGCCAGCAGCCCCTCTGGGACAGTTACAGATACGCAGTATTTT
CASSPSGTVTDTQYF
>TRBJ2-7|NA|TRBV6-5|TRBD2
TGTGCCAGCAGTTCGGGACTAGCCCAGTACTTC
CASSSGLAQYF
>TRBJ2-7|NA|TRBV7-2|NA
TGTGCCAGCAGCTTAGGGACTCCCAGGAGAGAGCAGTACTTC
CASSLGTPRREQYF
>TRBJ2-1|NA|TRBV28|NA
TGTGCCACCGTAACTAGAGGCGAGCAGTTCTTC
CATVTRGEQFF
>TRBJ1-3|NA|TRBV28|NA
TGTGCCAGCAGTTCCCTCCGAGATCTTGGAAACACCATATATTTT
CASSSLRDLGNTIYF
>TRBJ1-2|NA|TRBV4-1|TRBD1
TGCGCCAGCAGCCAACCTACAGGGGACCGCTATGGTTACACCTTC
CASSQPTGDRYGYTF
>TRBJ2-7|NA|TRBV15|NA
TGTGCCACCAGCAGGATAGGACAGACCTACGAGCAGTACTTC
CATSRIGQTYEQYF
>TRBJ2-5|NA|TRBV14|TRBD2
TGTGCCAGCAGCCAAGATCTGCTAGCGGCTGTCCAAGAGACCCAGTACTTC
CASSQDLLAAVQETQYF
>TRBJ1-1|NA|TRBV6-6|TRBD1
TGTGCCAGCAGTTACGACAACAGGGGCGACACTGAAGCTTTCTTT
CASSYDNRGDTEAFF
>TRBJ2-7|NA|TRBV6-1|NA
TGTGCCAGCAGTGACGAGGGAGGACCCTACGAGCAGTACTTC
CASSDEGGPYEQYF
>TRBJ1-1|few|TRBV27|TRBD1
TGTGCCAGCAGTTCTGGGACAGGGGGCGGCACTGAAGCTTTCTTT
CASSSGTGGGTEAFF
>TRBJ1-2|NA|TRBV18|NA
TGTGCCAGCTCACCGACACAGGGAGACTATGGCTACACCTTC
CASSPTQGDYGYTF
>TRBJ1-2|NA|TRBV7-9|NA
TGTGCCAGCAGCTTAGTTGGGGGAGGCTATGGCTACACCTTC
CASSLVGGGYGYTF
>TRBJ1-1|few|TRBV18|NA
TGTGCCAGCTCACCAAATCCCAGCACTGAAGCTTTCTTT
CASSPNPSTEAFF
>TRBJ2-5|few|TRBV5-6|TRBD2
TGTGCCAGCAGCAGGACTAGCAGACGGAGGGGAGAGACCCAGTACTTC
CASSRTSRRRGETQYF
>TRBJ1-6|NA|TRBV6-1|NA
TGTGCCAGCAGTGAAGGGAGGGAGGGACCCCTCCACTTT
CASSEGREGPLHF
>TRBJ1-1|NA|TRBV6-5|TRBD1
TGTGCCAGCAGTTACGAGGGGGCAACACCGAACACTGAAGCTTTCTTT
CASSYEGATPNTEAFF
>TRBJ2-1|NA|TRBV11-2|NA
TGTGCCAGCAGCTTTTTGGGGGAGGCAACTACAATGAAGCAGTTCTTC
CASSFLGEATTMKQFF
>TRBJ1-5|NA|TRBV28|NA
TGTGCCAGCAGCCTTCTGGCTCAGCCCCAGCATTTT
CASSLLAQPQHF
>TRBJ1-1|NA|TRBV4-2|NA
TGTGCCAGCAGCCAAGACCCCAGGGGAGGGACTGAAGCTTTCTTT
CASSQDPRGGTEAFF
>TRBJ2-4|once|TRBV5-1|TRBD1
TGCGCCAGCTATTCCTCACCTCGGACAGGGCCTACCCAAAACATTCAGTACTTC
CASYSSPRTGPTQNIQYF
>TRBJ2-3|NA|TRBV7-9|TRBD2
TGTGCCAGCAGACCAGGACTAGCGCTATTCGATACGCAGTATTTT
CASRPGLALFDTQYF
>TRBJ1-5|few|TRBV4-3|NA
TGCGCCAGCAGCCCAGAGCGACAGAACAAGGGGCAGCCCCAGCATTTT
CASSPERQNKGQPQHF
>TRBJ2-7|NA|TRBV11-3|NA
TGTGCCAGCAGCACAGAACGGGAGAACGAGCAGTACTTC
CASSTERENEQYF
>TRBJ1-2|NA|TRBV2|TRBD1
TGTGCCAGCAGAGGACCGGGACAGGGGTTCTATGGCTACACCTTC
CASRGPGQGFYGYTF
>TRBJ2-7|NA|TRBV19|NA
TGTGCCAGTAGGCCTAGCGATGGTAGCTACGAGCAGTACTTC
CASRPSDGSYEQYF
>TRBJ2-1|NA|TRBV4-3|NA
TGCGCCAGCAGCCAAGACTCACCGGGACTGGCTCCTTACAATGAGCAGTTCTTC
CASSQDSPGLAPYNEQFF